Below, 17 T cell receptor beta chains from the same sample are listed, as sequenced in a study of cytomegalovirus exposure and HLA in healthy donors. PCR amplification relied on 60 Vbeta primers (plus 13 Jbeta primers). TCRdb's copy holds only in-frame clones and misses some; the assay was immunoSEQ multiplex PCR. The sample has 160,000 or so clones; around three quarters are singletons. The specimen sequenced was PBMCs. The receptors derive from a man aged 50 to 60 in good health and CMV-seropositive.

The chain employs TRBV5-8 and TRBJ2-7; a possible D gene is TRBD1 (6 bases). Germline-derived CDR1 and CDR2 are SGHTS and YDEGEE. Trimming took 2 bases from V and 2 from J, leaving 11 bases between them. The CDR3 loop spans 14 amino acids. CDR3 DNA sequence: TGTGCCAGCAGCTTCCGAGGGGGTACCTACGAGCAGTACTTC. This gives the protein CASSFRGGTYEQYF. Full variable domain (remainder filled in from reference TRBV5-8 and TRBJ2-7): EAGVTQSPTHLIKTRGQQATLRCSPISGHTSVYWYQQALGLGLQFLLWYDEGEERNRGNFPPRFSGRQFPNYSSELNVNALELEDSALYLCASSFRGGTYEQYFGPGTRLTVT.

This clone was seen a handful of times. The V and J genes are TRBV9 and TRBJ2-5, with TRBD1 identical over 7 bases. The V segment lost 4 bases and the J segment 1 base; nucleotides outside the gene matches: 4. The germline V gene has CDR1 SGDLS and CDR2 YYNGEE. The CDR3 is 14 amino acids. The CDR3 here is CASSHGQVQETQYF. The CDR3 DNA reads TGTGCCAGCAGCCACGGACAGGTCCAAGAGACCCAGTACTTC.

This clone showed up just once. The genes are TRBV7-6 and TRBJ2-7; 9 bases agree with TRBD2. CDR3 length: 17 amino acids. V gave up 5 bases and J gave up 4 bases; unmatched junction bases: 15. Germline assignment: CDR1 SGHVS and CDR2 FNYEAQ. CDR3 bases: TGTGCCAGCAGCGACCTTCGCTTTGGTAGCGGGGGTTACGAGCAGTACTTC. It encodes CASSDLRFGSGGYEQYF.

This chain joins TRBV5-5 and TRBJ1-2, with 7 positions matching TRBD1. J gave up 8 bases and V 0 bases, and 4 bases lay outside the gene matches. CDR3 length: 13 amino acids. In germline, CDR1 is SGHKS, CDR2 YYEKEE (reference sequence). Here the CDR3 DNA reads TGTGCCAGCAGCTTGGGACAGGGTGAGGGCTACACCTTC. The encoded protein is CASSLGQGEGYTF.

CDR3 in DNA: TGCGCCAGCAGCCAAGATCCCAGCGGGGGGGCACAGGGTCGCGATACGCAGTATTTT. Translating gives CASSQDPSGGAQGRDTQYF. V is TRBV4-3 and J is TRBJ2-3; 10 positions agree with TRBD2. This CDR3 is 19 amino acids long. Germline-derived CDR1 and CDR2 are LGHNA and YSLEER. The J segment lost 6 bases and the V segment lost 0 bases, leaving 15 bases of the junction unmatched.

This clone turned up a few times. V and J are TRBV4-3 and TRBJ1-5, with 9 nucleotides matching TRBD1. Trimming at V came to 5 bases and at J to 8 bases, leaving 7 bases not matched to a gene. CDR3 length: 14 amino acids. Looked up from germline, CDR1 is LGHNA and CDR2 is YSLEER. In nucleotides, the CDR3 is TGCGCCAGCAGCATCGGACAGGGGAGGGAGCCCCAGCATTTT. This codes for CASSIGQGREPQHF.

The CDR3 is CASSHREEKLFF. The CDR3, as DNA: TGCGCCAGCAGCCACCGGGAAGAAAAACTGTTTTTT. This chain joins TRBV4-1 and TRBJ1-4; D gene ambiguous. CDR3 size: 12 residues. Between the trimmed V and J ends, which lost 3 bases and 8 bases, there was a span of 7 bases. Germline V CDR1 and CDR2: MGHRA, YSYEKL.

This clone was detected only a few times. The chain has TRBV5-5 and TRBJ2-7; D perhaps matches TRBD2 (6 bases). With 4 bases removed from V and 3 bases from J, the gap between germline ends came to 17 bases. CDR1 SGHKS and CDR2 YYEKEE come from the germline V gene (reference sequence). The CDR3 has 15 amino acids. CDR3 sequence: CASSPGWRESYEQYF. As DNA, the CDR3 is TGTGCCAGCAGCCCTGGCTGGAGGGAAAGCTACGAGCAGTACTTC.

The chain combines TRBV29-1 with TRBJ1-2, with 7 positions matching TRBD1. The CDR3 is made up of 12 amino acids. Per germline, CDR1 SQVTM and CDR2 ANQGSEA. Unmatched junction bases numbered 5, after V lost 2 bases and J lost 8 bases. CDR3 DNA: TGCAGCGTTGAACTAGGGGGCGTCGGCTACACCTTC. It is translated as CSVELGGVGYTF.

The chain joins TRBV7-9 to TRBJ2-3; 8 bases agree with TRBD2. V lost 5 bases, J lost 0 bases, and 4 bases stayed unmatched. This CDR3 spans 15 amino acids. CDR1 is SEHNR, CDR2 FQNEAQ, per germline (reference sequence). CDR3 coding DNA: TGTGCCAGCAGCACCACTAGCGGAAGCACAGATACGCAGTATTTT. Amino acids: CASSTTSGSTDTQYF.

The genes are TRBV11-2 and TRBJ2-5; 8 positions match TRBD2. Germline V gene sequence: CDR1 SGHAT, CDR2 FQNNGV. The CDR3 has 13 residues. The trim removed 6 bases at V and 3 bases at J, leaving 3 bases unmatched. CDR3 sequence reads: CASSLLAEETQYF. CDR3 bases: TGTGCCAGCAGTTTACTAGCGGAAGAGACCCAGTACTTC.

The V gene is TRBV27, the J gene TRBJ1-2; D is perhaps TRBD1 (5 bases). This CDR3 is built from 13 residues. V was trimmed by 2 bases and J by 8 bases, leaving 12 bases between them. Germline V gene sequence: CDR1 MNHEY, CDR2 SMNVEV (reference sequence). Here the CDR3 reads CASSLRQSEGYTF. CDR3 sequence (DNA): TGTGCCAGCAGTTTACGACAGAGTGAGGGCTACACCTTC.

The chain has TRBV9 and TRBJ2-6; 7 bases are shared with TRBD1. The junction had 5 bases not matched to a gene; V was cut back by 4 bases and J by 1 base. Germline loops: CDR1 SGDLS, CDR2 YYNGEE. The CDR3 is 16 residues long. The CDR3 coding sequence is TGTGCCAGCAGCCCCCGACAGGGTTCTGGGGCCAACGTCCTGACTTTC. Amino acid sequence: CASSPRQGSGANVLTF.

V is TRBV4-2 and J is TRBJ2-7; 8 bases match TRBD2. The CDR3 covers 16 residues. Germline V gene sequence: CDR1 LGHNA, CDR2 YNFKEQ. Trimming removed 0 bases from V and 2 bases from J; junction bases left unmatched: 6. CDR3 region: CASSQDTGGSPYEQYF. The CDR3 DNA is TGTGCCAGCAGCCAAGATACGGGGGGGTCCCCCTACGAGCAGTACTTC.

The V and J genes are TRBV6-5 and TRBJ2-3; the D gene is possibly TRBD2 (5 bases). The CDR3 runs 15 residues. The V gene's germline CDR1 is MNHEY and CDR2 SVGAGI. Between the trimmed V and J ends, which lost 10 bases and 0 bases, there was a span of 17 bases. The CDR3 DNA reads TGTGCCACCCTTCCCCTAGCTCGTAGCACAGATACGCAGTATTTT. This codes for CATLPLARSTDTQYF.

The J gene is TRBJ1-2, the V gene TRBV9; TRBD1 might be the D (5 bases). Looked up from germline, CDR1 is SGDLS and CDR2 is YYNGEE. The CDR3 spans 15 residues. Trimming shortened V by 0 bases and J by 8 bases, and 17 bases separated the two germline ends. CDR3 nucleotides: TGTGCCAGCAGCGTAGTTTCGAGTGGGGGGTTGGGCTACACCTTC. Residues: CASSVVSSGGLGYTF.

This chain joins TRBV7-2 and TRBJ1-2; possible D gene TRBD1, 5 bases. The germline gives CDR1 SGHTA, CDR2 FQGNSA. V dropped 2 bases and J dropped 6 bases, with 13 bases sitting between them. This CDR3 comprises 14 residues. The CDR3 sequence is CASSLSGVGDGYTF. DNA for the CDR3: TGTGCCAGCAGCTTATCTGGGGTAGGGGATGGCTACACCTTC.